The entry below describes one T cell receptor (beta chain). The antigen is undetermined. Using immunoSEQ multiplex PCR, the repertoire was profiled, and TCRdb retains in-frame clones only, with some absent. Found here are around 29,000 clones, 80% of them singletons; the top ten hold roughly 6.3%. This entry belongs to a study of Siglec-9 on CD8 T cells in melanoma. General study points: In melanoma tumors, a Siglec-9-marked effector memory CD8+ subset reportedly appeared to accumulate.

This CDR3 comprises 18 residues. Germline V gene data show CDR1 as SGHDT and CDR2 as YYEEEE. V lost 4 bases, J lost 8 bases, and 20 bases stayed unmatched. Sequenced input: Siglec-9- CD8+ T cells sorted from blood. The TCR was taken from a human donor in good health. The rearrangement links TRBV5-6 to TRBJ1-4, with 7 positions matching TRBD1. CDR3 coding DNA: TGTGCCAGCAGCCACAAACGAGGGGGGGACAGTCTAACCGAAAAACTGTTTTTT. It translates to CASSHKRGGDSLTEKLFF.